A single sample is the source of the 30 T cell receptor beta chains below, sequenced in a study of blood T cell repertoires in COVID-19. Using immunoSEQ multiplex PCR, the repertoire was profiled, and TCRdb retains in-frame clones only, with some absent. Of 25,000 to 35,000 clones listed, approximately 84% are singletons. The sample was peripheral blood. All receptors come from a woman aged 80 or over with acute or convalescent COVID-19.

The J gene is TRBJ2-7, the V gene TRBV4-1; 8 bases map to TRBD2. The germline gives CDR1 MGHRA, CDR2 YSYEKL. Trimming took 0 bases from V and 0 from J; bases not matched to a gene: 4. This CDR3 contains 16 residues. CDR3 bases: TGCGCCAGCAGCCAAGAAGCGGGGGCCAGCTCCTACGAGCAGTACTTC. It specifies CASSQEAGASSYEQYF.

Many counts were recorded for this clone. The V call is TRBV15, the J call TRBJ1-3; D call uncertain. Trimming left V 3 bases short and J 6 bases short, with 12 bases between. In germline, CDR1 is LNHNV, CDR2 YYDKDF (reference sequence). CDR3 length: 14 residues. The CDR3 DNA is TGTGCCACCAGCAGCCCATGGGAGGAAAACACCATATATTTT. Translated: CATSSPWEENTIYF.

In this sample, this clone turned up once. The CDR3 DNA sequence: TGTGCCAGCAGCTTAAGGGGGGGGTCCACAGATACGCAGTATTTT. Its translation is CASSLRGGSTDTQYF. This chain joins TRBV5-6 and TRBJ2-3; perhaps TRBD2 as D (7 bases). This CDR3 has 15 amino acids. Germline V gene sequence: CDR1 SGHDT, CDR2 YYEEEE. Trimming stripped 2 bases from V and 2 bases from J, with 12 bases between. The full variable domain, completed using reference TRBV5-6 and TRBJ2-3, is DAGVTQSPTHLIKTRGQQVTLRCSPKSGHDTVSWYQQALGQGPQFIFQYYEEEERQRGNFPDRFSGHQFPNYSSELNVNALLLGDSALYLCASSLRGGSTDTQYFGPGTRLTVL.

V gene TRBV11-2 combines with J gene TRBJ2-7; 7 bases agree with TRBD2. Germline CDR1 and CDR2: SGHAT and FQNNGV. The CDR3 sequence is 14 residues long. J gave up 10 bases and V 4 bases, and 13 bases lay outside the gene matches. The CDR3 DNA sequence: TGTGCCAGCAGCTCCACCGGGGGGAGAGGGGTCCAGTACTTC. Protein product: CASSSTGGRGVQYF.

V gene TRBV19 combines with J gene TRBJ1-1; possibly TRBD1 for D (5 bases). The CDR3 length is 14 residues. The germline V gene encodes CDR1 LNHDA and CDR2 SQIVND (reference sequence). V lost 4 bases and J lost 1, with 10 bases in between. The CDR3 protein is CASSRGGTNTEAFF. The CDR3 coding sequence is TGTGCCAGTAGTAGGGGAGGGACGAACACTGAAGCTTTCTTT.

The rearrangement uses TRBV30 and TRBJ2-7, with a possible D match to TRBD1 (5 bases). The V gene lost 1 base and the J gene lost 2 bases, with 12 bases spanning the gap. CDR1 GTSNPN and CDR2 SVGIG come from the germline V gene (reference sequence). CDR3 length: 14 residues. The CDR3 DNA sequence: TGTGCCTGGAGTGCTTGGGCAGGGCCCTACGAGCAGTACTTC. Its translation is CAWSAWAGPYEQYF.

The V gene is TRBV18, the J gene TRBJ2-7; TRBD2 aligns across 9 bases. Germline-derived CDR1 and CDR2 are KGHSH and LQKENI. This CDR3 comprises 14 residues. With V trimmed by 8 bases and J by 2 bases, 7 bases remained unmatched. CDR3 sequence reads: CASQAGGIPYEQYF. DNA for the CDR3: TGTGCCAGCCAGGCGGGGGGGATTCCCTACGAGCAGTACTTC.

The chain uses TRBV11-2 and TRBJ2-5; no clear D. CDR1 and CDR2 from the germline V gene are SGHAT and FQNNGV. This CDR3 is 15 amino acids long. Trimming shortened V by 2 bases and J by 1 base, and 11 bases separated the two germline ends. The CDR3 DNA reads as TGTGCCAGCAGCTTATTGTGGAGTACCCAAGAGACCCAGTACTTC. Its protein is CASSLLWSTQETQYF.

The chain couples TRBV5-1 to TRBJ2-3, with 13 bases fitting TRBD2. This CDR3 has 15 residues. Germline V gene lookup returns CDR1 SGHRS and CDR2 YFSETQ. V lost 1 base to trimming and J lost 5 bases; unmatched junction nucleotides: 1. DNA of the CDR3: TGCGCCAGCAGCTTGAGGACTAGCGGGGGAGATACGCAGTATTTT. Translated, it gives CASSLRTSGGDTQYF.

This clone has just a few counts. The chain joins TRBV11-3 to TRBJ2-7, with D unresolved. CDR3 size: 14 residues. Germline CDR1 reads SGHNT; CDR2 reads YENEEA. V was clipped by 5 bases and J by 6 bases, with 17 bases between them. The CDR3: CASSPDRARGEQYF. The CDR3 DNA follows: TGTGCCAGCAGCCCCGACCGAGCCCGAGGCGAGCAGTACTTC.

This chain links TRBV5-6 with TRBJ2-1, with unresolved D. V was pared by 2 bases and J by 3 bases, with 12 bases between. There are 15 residues in the CDR3. Germline V gene data show CDR1 as SGHDT and CDR2 as YYEEEE. CDR3 nucleotides: TGTGCCAGCAGCTTCGGTTCAGGCGTCTACAATGAGCAGTTCTTC. Translating gives CASSFGSGVYNEQFF.

The chain carries TRBV15 and TRBJ1-2; 7 bases align to TRBD1. CDR1 and CDR2 from the germline V gene are LNHNV and YYDKDF (reference sequence). CDR3 length: 13 residues. V gave up 5 bases and J gave up 4 bases; unmatched junction bases: 4. CDR3 in amino acids: CATSPGGSYGYTF. The CDR3, as DNA: TGTGCCACCAGCCCAGGGGGTTCCTATGGCTACACCTTC.

The V call is TRBV20-1, the J call TRBJ1-1; a weak D match, TRBD1 (5 bases). This CDR3 has 11 residues. Germline loops: CDR1 DFQATT, CDR2 SNEGSKA (reference sequence). Deletions cut 0 bases from V and 11 bases from J, with 10 bases between. Here the CDR3 DNA reads TGCAGTGCTAGAGATGCAGGGTCGGCTTTCTTT. Translating gives CSARDAGSAFF.

This clone has just a few counts. The junction shows a germline mismatch at one end, possibly a read error. The gene calls are TRBV19 and TRBJ2-3; TRBD1 matches at 7 bases. This CDR3 is 13 amino acids long. Germline assignment: CDR1 LNHDA and CDR2 SQIVND (reference sequence). The CDR3 sequence: CASRIGGRDTQYF. In nucleotides, the CDR3 is TGTGCCAGTAGGATAGGGGGCAGGGATACGCAGTATTTT.

The genes are TRBV19 and TRBJ1-5; 8 bases align to TRBD1. CDR3 size: 15 residues. J was trimmed by 2 bases and V by 6 bases; bases with no gene match: 6. The germline gives CDR1 LNHDA, CDR2 SQIVND (reference sequence). Written as DNA, the CDR3 is TGTGCCAGTAGAATGGACAGGGCGGGCAATCAGCCCCAGCATTTT. It is translated as CASRMDRAGNQPQHF.

The chain joins TRBV10-3 to TRBJ2-7, with D perhaps TRBD1 (7 bases). The CDR3 is made up of 14 amino acids. V was pared by 7 bases and J by 3 bases, with 16 bases between. Germline assignment: CDR1 ENHRY and CDR2 SYGVKD. CDR3 in amino acids: CAITRGDGGYEQYF. The DNA of the CDR3 is TGTGCCATCACCAGGGGGGACGGGGGCTACGAGCAGTACTTC.

CDR3 nucleotides: TGTGCCAGCAACAGAAGGATAGCTGAGCGGAGTCAAGAGACCCAGTACTTC. This translates into CASNRRIAERSQETQYF. The V call is TRBV7-9, the J call TRBJ2-5; the D gene is possibly TRBD2 (5 bases). Germline V gene data show CDR1 as SEHNR and CDR2 as FQNEAQ (reference sequence). The CDR3 has 17 residues. V lost 7 bases, J lost 2 bases, and 23 bases lay in between.

The gene calls are TRBV5-1 and TRBJ2-2, with 7 bases that match TRBD2. J was trimmed by 1 base and V by 4 bases; bases with no gene match: 7. This CDR3 comprises 16 residues. Per the germline V gene, CDR1 is SGHRS and CDR2 is YFSETQ. For the CDR3, the DNA is TGCGCCAGCAGCCACCTAGAGCGGGGGAACACCGGGGAGCTGTTTTTT. Residues: CASSHLERGNTGELFF. Together with reference TRBV5-1 and TRBJ2-2, the CDR3 gives the full variable domain: KAGVTQTPRYLIKTRGQQVTLSCSPISGHRSVSWYQQTPGQGLQFLFEYFSETQRNKGNFPGRFSGRQFSNSRSEMNVSTLELGDSALYLCASSHLERGNTGELFFGEGSRLTVL.

This chain uses TRBV5-1 with TRBJ1-6, with 7 bases that match TRBD1. The J segment lost 9 bases and the V segment lost 4 bases, leaving 7 bases of the junction unmatched. The CDR3 is made up of 14 amino acids. Germline CDR1 reads SGHRS; CDR2 reads YFSETQ. The CDR3: CASSKETGTSPLHF. The DNA for the CDR3 is TGCGCCAGCAGCAAAGAGACAGGGACTTCACCCCTCCACTTT.

In this sample, this clone turned up a few times. The genes are TRBV7-2 and TRBJ2-6; 11 bases are shared with TRBD1. The V and J ends lost 2 bases and 1 base, in that order; junction bases with no gene match: 4. Germline V gives CDR1 SGHTA, CDR2 FQGNSA. The CDR3 runs to 18 residues. The CDR3 coding sequence is TGTGCCAGCAGCTTATATGGGACAGGGGGGTCTGGGGCCAACGTCCTGACTTTC. Protein sequence: CASSLYGTGGSGANVLTF.

V is TRBV3-1 (or the pseudogene TRBV3-2) and J is TRBJ1-3, with D possibly matching TRBD1 (5 bases). The CDR3 spans 16 residues. In germline, CDR1 is LGHDT, CDR2 YNNKEL (reference sequence). Deletions cut 5 bases from V and 2 bases from J, with 16 bases between. The CDR3 region is CASSDISLGPGNTIYF. As DNA, the CDR3 is TGTGCCAGCAGCGACATTAGTTTGGGGCCTGGAAACACCATATATTTT.

The sample holds a few counts of this clone. The rearrangement links TRBV30 to TRBJ1-6, with 7 bases identical to TRBD1. This CDR3 region has 15 residues. The germline V gene encodes CDR1 GTSNPN and CDR2 SVGIG (reference sequence). J was trimmed by 6 bases and V by 1 base; bases with no gene match: 6. The CDR3: CAWSGKTGVNSPLHF. The CDR3, as DNA: TGTGCCTGGAGTGGTAAAACAGGGGTTAATTCACCCCTCCACTTT.

The chain is built from TRBV2 and TRBJ1-5; 10 nucleotides match TRBD1. Germline lookup yields CDR1 SNHLY and CDR2 FYNNEI. This CDR3 has 17 residues. J was trimmed by 0 bases and V by 6 bases; bases with no gene match: 8. The chain's CDR3 is CASRTGTGVNSNQPQHF. The CDR3 nucleotides are TGTGCCAGCAGAACCGGGACAGGGGTCAATAGCAATCAGCCCCAGCATTTT.

J is TRBJ1-1 and V is TRBV4-1, with a weak D call TRBD1 (6 bases). Trimming cost V 4 bases and J 2 bases, with 8 bases left between them. The germline gives CDR1 MGHRA, CDR2 YSYEKL. CDR3 length equals 13 residues. CDR3 in DNA: TGCGCCAGCAGCCGGGGGCTCAACACTGAAGCTTTCTTT. This sequence encodes CASSRGLNTEAFF.

The genes are TRBV20-1 and TRBJ2-7; tentatively, D is TRBD2 (5 bases). Germline CDR1 DFQATT, CDR2 SNEGSKA (reference sequence). Trimming left V 6 bases short and J 4 bases short, with 10 bases between. The CDR3 loop spans 11 amino acids. The CDR3 is CSALEGYEQYF. CDR3 DNA sequence: TGCAGTGCCCTTGAGGGTTACGAGCAGTACTTC.

The genes are TRBV6-5 and TRBJ2-3; a weak D match, TRBD2 (5 bases). The CDR3 loop spans 13 amino acids. V shed 8 bases and J shed 6 bases, with 15 bases lying between them. Germline CDR1 and CDR2: MNHEY and SVGAGI. CDR3 in amino acids: CASGRTLLDTQYF. CDR3 nucleotide sequence: TGTGCCAGCGGAAGGACTCTTCTCGATACGCAGTATTTT.

The chain carries TRBV7-2 and TRBJ2-1; D possibly corresponds to TRBD2 (6 bases). Deletions cut 5 bases from V and 4 bases from J, with 12 bases between. This CDR3 region has 14 residues. Germline CDR1 SGHTA, CDR2 FQGNSA. CDR3 region: CASSPSSAYNEQFF. As DNA, the CDR3 is TGTGCCAGCAGCCCCTCTAGCGCGTACAATGAGCAGTTCTTC.

The CDR3 region has the DNA TGTGCCAGCAGCCCCAGGGTGGACACTGAAGCTTTCTTT. It is translated as CASSPRVDTEAFF. J is TRBJ1-1 and V is TRBV7-9; D may be TRBD1 (5 bases). V shed 5 bases and J shed 3 bases, with 10 bases lying between them. CDR3 length: 13 residues. Germline V CDR1 and CDR2: SEHNR, FQNEAQ (reference sequence).

V and J are TRBV28 and TRBJ2-1; D may be TRBD1 (6 bases). Trimming took 2 bases from V and 5 from J, leaving 10 bases between them. CDR3 length: 14 residues. Looked up from germline, CDR1 is MDHEN and CDR2 is SYDVKM. CDR3 bases: TGTGCCAGCAGTTTAGAGGACAGAAACAATGAGCAGTTCTTC. The encoded protein is CASSLEDRNNEQFF. Using reference TRBV28 and TRBJ2-1 for the parts outside the CDR3, the full variable domain is DVKVTQSSRYLVKRTGEKVFLECVQDMDHENMFWYRQDPGLGLRLIYFSYDVKMKEKGDIPEGYSVSREKKERFSLILESASTNQTSMYLCASSLEDRNNEQFFGPGTRLTVL.

This sequence joins TRBV5-1 and TRBJ1-2; D is ambiguous. The germline V gene has CDR1 SGHRS and CDR2 YFSETQ. The CDR3 has 12 residues. Between the trimmed V and J ends, which lost 2 bases and 4 bases, there was a span of 6 bases. CDR3 residues: CASSLTRYGYTF. CDR3 nucleotides: TGCGCCAGCAGCTTAACGCGCTATGGCTACACCTTC.